What follows describes a single T cell receptor beta chain. The antigen is undetermined. An end of the junction differs from the germline gene, which may be a read error. Exclusions: uncontrolled infection, other autoimmune disease, pregnancy, lactation. Amplified TCR beta CDR3 regions came from RNA transcripts. First-round RT-PCR targeting the TCR CDR3 was performed with the HTBI primer set. Via MiXCR, TCRdb re-called the multiplex PCR reads, giving one row per CDR3 protein. There are hundreds of thousands of distinct CDR3 sequences in the sample; 45% occur only once, and about 7% lies in the top ten. These data are taken from a study of T cells in Graves' hyperthyroidism and ophthalmopathy. Study-level findings and limits: Peripheral blood also featured most of the thyroid clonotypes expanded above 0.001.

CDR3 size: 15 residues. In germline, CDR1 is SGHTA, CDR2 FQGNSA. What was sequenced was peripheral blood or thyroid tissue (not recorded which). This clonotype was sampled from an adult man with Graves' disease, either hyperthyroidism or ophthalmopathy (not recorded which). The V and J genes are TRBV7-2 and TRBJ2-7, with TRBD2 matching 16 bases. The CDR3 region has the DNA TGTGCCAGCGGCTTACCGGGACTAGCGGGGGGGCGGCAGTACTTC. Translated, it gives CASGLPGLAGGRQYF.